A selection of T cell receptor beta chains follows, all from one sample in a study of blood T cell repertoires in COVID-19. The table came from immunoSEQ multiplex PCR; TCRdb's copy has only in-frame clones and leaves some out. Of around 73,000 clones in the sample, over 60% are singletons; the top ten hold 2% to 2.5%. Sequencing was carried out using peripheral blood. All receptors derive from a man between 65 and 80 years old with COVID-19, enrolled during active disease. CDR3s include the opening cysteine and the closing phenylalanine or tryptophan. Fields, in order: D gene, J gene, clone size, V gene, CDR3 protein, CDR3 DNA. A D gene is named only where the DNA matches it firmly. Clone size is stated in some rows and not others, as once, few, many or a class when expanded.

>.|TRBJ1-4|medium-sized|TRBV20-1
CSASQGSEKLFF
TGCAGTGCTAGTCAGGGTTCTGAAAAACTGTTTTTT
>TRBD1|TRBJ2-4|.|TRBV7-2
CASSLGGQLLAKNIQYF
TGTGCCAGCAGCTTAGGGGGACAGCTCCTAGCCAAAAACATTCAGTACTTC
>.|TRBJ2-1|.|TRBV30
CAWSVLGLRDYEQFF
TGTGCCTGGAGTGTACTCGGACTAAGGGATTATGAGCAGTTCTTC
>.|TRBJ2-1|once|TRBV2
CASSKMRFDLQDEQFF
TGTGCCAGCAGTAAGATGAGATTCGATTTACAGGATGAGCAGTTCTTC
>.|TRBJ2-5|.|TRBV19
CASSEANQETQYF
TGTGCCAGTAGTGAAGCTAACCAAGAGACCCAGTACTTC
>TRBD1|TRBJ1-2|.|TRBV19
CASSIGAGQGINYGYTF
TGTGCCAGTAGTATAGGAGCCGGACAGGGGATTAACTATGGCTACACCTTC
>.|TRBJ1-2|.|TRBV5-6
CASSSDAGGSYGYTF
TGTGCCAGCAGCTCTGATGCGGGGGGCAGCTATGGCTACACCTTC
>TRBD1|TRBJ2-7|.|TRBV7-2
CASSFSEQGLGEQYF
TGTGCCAGCAGCTTCTCGGAACAGGGGTTGGGCGAGCAGTACTTC
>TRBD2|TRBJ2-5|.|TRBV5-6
CASSPGGLAGVEETQYF
TGTGCCAGCAGCCCGGGGGGACTAGCGGGAGTAGAGGAGACCCAGTACTTC
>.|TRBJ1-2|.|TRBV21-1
CASSKDAPPGQGNGYTF
TGTGCCAGCAGCAAAGACGCACCACCGGGACAGGGCAATGGCTACACCTTC
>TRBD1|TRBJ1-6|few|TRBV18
CASSRDGTGGFSYNSPLHF
TGTGCCAGCTCACGTGACGGGACAGGGGGCTTCTCGTATAATTCACCCCTCCACTTT
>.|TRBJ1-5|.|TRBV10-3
CAISVGQAGGQPQHF
TGTGCCATCAGTGTTGGGCAAGCCGGGGGTCAGCCCCAGCATTTT
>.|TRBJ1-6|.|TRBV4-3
CASSQEEGRRSPLHF
TGCGCCAGCAGCCAAGAGGAGGGGCGAAGGTCACCCCTCCACTTT
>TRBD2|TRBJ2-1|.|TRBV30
CAWNTGGHSYNEQFF
TGTGCCTGGAATACGGGGGGGCACTCCTACAATGAGCAGTTCTTC
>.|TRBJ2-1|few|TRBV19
CASSIDGNYNEQFF
TGTGCCAGTAGTATAGACGGGAACTACAATGAGCAGTTCTTC
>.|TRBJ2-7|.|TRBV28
CASSLYIYEQYF
TGTGCCAGCAGTTTATATATCTACGAGCAGTACTTC
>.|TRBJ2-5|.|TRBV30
CAWGRAPFETQYF
TGTGCCTGGGGCAGGGCGCCATTCGAGACCCAGTACTTC
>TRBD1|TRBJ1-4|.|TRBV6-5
CASRPDRGRWEKLFF
TGTGCCAGCAGGCCCGACAGGGGGCGTTGGGAAAAACTGTTTTTT
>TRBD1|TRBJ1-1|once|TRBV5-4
CASSSPGQGNTEAFF
TGTGCCAGCAGCTCCCCGGGACAGGGCAACACTGAAGCTTTCTTT
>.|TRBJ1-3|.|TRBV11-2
CASSLVEALSTGNTIYF
TGTGCCAGCAGCTTAGTGGAGGCGTTGTCTACTGGAAACACCATATATTTT
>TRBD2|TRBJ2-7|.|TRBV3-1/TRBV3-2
CASSRPGLAGVDVHEQYF
TGTGCCAGCAGCCGCCCGGGACTAGCGGGAGTGGACGTTCACGAGCAGTACTTC
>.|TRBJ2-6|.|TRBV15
CATSRELASSGANVLTF
TGTGCCACCAGCAGAGAGTTAGCGAGCTCTGGGGCCAACGTCCTGACTTTC
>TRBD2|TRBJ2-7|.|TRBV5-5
CASSLGGSGSYEQYF
TGTGCCAGCAGCTTGGGCGGTAGCGGGAGCTACGAGCAGTACTTC
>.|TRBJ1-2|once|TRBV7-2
CASSLHGLLGYTF
TGTGCCAGCAGCTTACACGGTCTACTCGGCTACACCTTC
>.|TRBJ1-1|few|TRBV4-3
CASSQDLLNTEAFF
TGCGCCAGCAGCCAAGATCTACTGAACACTGAAGCTTTCTTT